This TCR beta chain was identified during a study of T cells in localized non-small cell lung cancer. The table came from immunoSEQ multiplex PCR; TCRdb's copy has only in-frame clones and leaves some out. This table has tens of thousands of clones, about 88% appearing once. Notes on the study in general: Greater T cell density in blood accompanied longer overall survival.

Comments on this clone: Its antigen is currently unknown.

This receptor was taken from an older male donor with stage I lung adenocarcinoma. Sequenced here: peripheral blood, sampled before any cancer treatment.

In DNA, the CDR3 is TGTGCCAGCAGTGAACCACTCCTGGATGAGCAGTTCTTC. It codes for CASSEPLLDEQFF. V is TRBV25-1 and J is TRBJ2-1; D unclear. Germline V gene sequence: CDR1 MGHDK, CDR2 SYGVNS. The CDR3 runs to 13 residues. V lost 2 bases, J lost 8 bases, and 10 bases lay in between.